This entry is about one T cell receptor (beta chain). Its target is not known. The entry originates in a study of OX40 agonist ivuxolimab in advanced cancers. Study at large: Partial responses, seen in three patients, involved one hepatocellular carcinoma and two cutaneous melanomas. General study points: At 0.1 to 3.0 mg/kg, clonal expansion of CD4+ and CD8+ blood T cells had occurred by week 6.

Only in-frame clones appear in the TCRdb table, and some are missing; sequencing was by immunoSEQ multiplex PCR. The repertoire includes fewer than 85,000 clones, about 90% of them detected once, and around 0.43% sits in the top ten. Patients were ruled out by autoimmune disease history or systemic immunosuppression. V lost 4 bases and J lost 6; bases outside the gene matches: 4. Germline CDR1 is SGHTA and CDR2 is FQGNSA. The CDR3 length is 14 residues. The rearrangement uses TRBV7-2 and TRBJ2-2, with 8 nucleotides matching TRBD1. The sequences come from CD4+ or CD8+ T cells sorted from blood, collected in a trial of the OX40 agonist ivuxolimab. This TCR derives from an adult with an advanced solid tumor such as melanoma, head and neck, liver or kidney cancer. The chain's CDR3 is CASSSGGPPGELFF. The CDR3 bases are TGTGCCAGCAGCTCAGGGGGCCCGCCCGGGGAGCTGTTTTTT.